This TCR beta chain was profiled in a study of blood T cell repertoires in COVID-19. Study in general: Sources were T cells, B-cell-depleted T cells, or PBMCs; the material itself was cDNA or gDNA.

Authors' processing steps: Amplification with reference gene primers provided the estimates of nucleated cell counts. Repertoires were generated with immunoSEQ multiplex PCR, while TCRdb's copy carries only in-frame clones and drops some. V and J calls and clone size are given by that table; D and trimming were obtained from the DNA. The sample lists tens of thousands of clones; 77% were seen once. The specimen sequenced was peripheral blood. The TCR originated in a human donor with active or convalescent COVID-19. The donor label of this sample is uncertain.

DNA for the CDR3: TGTGCCTGGAGCCGCGAAATGAACACTGAAGCTTTCTTT. It yields the protein CAWSREMNTEAFF. This chain connects TRBV30 to TRBJ1-1, with D unclear. Trimming stripped 3 bases from V and 0 bases from J, with 8 bases between. CDR1 GTSNPN and CDR2 SVGIG come from the germline V gene (reference sequence). The CDR3 loop spans 13 amino acids.